Presented here are 3 T cell receptor beta chains from one specimen sequenced in a study of blood T cell repertoires in COVID-19. Sequencing used immunoSEQ multiplex PCR; TCRdb keeps in-frame clones, though not all of them. The table lists 250,000 or so clones, about 80% of them singletons, with approximately 1.9% in the top ten. The sample taken for sequencing was peripheral blood. The receptors originated from an elderly woman with acute or convalescent COVID-19.

The chain carries TRBV5-1 and TRBJ2-5; possible D gene TRBD1, 6 bases. V gave up 3 bases and J gave up 2 bases, with 11 bases separating them. The germline V gene encodes CDR1 SGHRS and CDR2 YFSETQ. The CDR3 sequence is 14 residues long. This chain's CDR3 is CASSSNTGQETQYF. The CDR3 bases are TGCGCCAGCAGCTCGAATACAGGGCAAGAGACCCAGTACTTC.

This chain links TRBV28 with TRBJ2-7; the match to TRBD1 covers 8 bases. Germline V gives CDR1 MDHEN, CDR2 SYDVKM. J gave up 3 bases and V 6 bases, and 1 base lay outside the gene matches. The CDR3 is 12 residues long. The CDR3 is CASRQGDYEQYF. For the CDR3, the DNA is TGTGCCAGCAGACAGGGGGACTACGAGCAGTACTTC.

V and J are TRBV6-5 and TRBJ2-1; 7 nucleotides match TRBD1. The CDR3 is 14 residues long. With 7 bases clipped from V and 1 base from J, the junction kept 4 bases outside the gene matches. Germline V gene sequence: CDR1 MNHEY, CDR2 SVGAGI. In DNA form, the CDR3 reads TGTGCCAGCAAGGCGGACAGGTCCTACAATGAGCAGTTCTTC. Encoded protein: CASKADRSYNEQFF.